A selection of T cell receptor beta chains follows, all from one sample in a study of T cell responses to AZD1222 COVID-19 vaccine. The repertoire was sequenced with immunoSEQ multiplex PCR; TCRdb's copy has only in-frame clones and lacks some. Counted here are 130,000 to 150,000 clones, around nine tenths occurring once; the ten biggest clones make up about 3.5%. The sequenced sample was peripheral blood, obtained on day 0 of AZD1222 vaccination. These TCRs come from an adult in good health. CDR3s include the opening cysteine and the closing phenylalanine or tryptophan. The D gene is left open where the match is weak. Rows give clone size only sometimes, using once, few, many, or a class for an expanded clone.

D gene	V gene	J gene	clone size	CDR3 protein	CDR3 DNA
.	TRBV30	TRBJ2-7	.	CAWSVAEENYEQYF	TGTGCCTGGAGTGTAGCGGAGGAGAATTACGAGCAGTACTTC
.	TRBV5-6	TRBJ1-1	.	CASRGENSPNTEAFF	TGTGCCAGCAGGGGTGAAAACTCCCCGAACACTGAAGCTTTCTTT
.	TRBV2	TRBJ1-1	.	CASKIRQLQGMNTEAFF	TGTGCCAGCAAAATTCGGCAACTCCAGGGTATGAACACTGAAGCTTTCTTT
.	TRBV12-3/TRBV12-4	TRBJ1-1	.	CASSFIFTEAFF	TGTGCCAGCAGTTTTATATTCACTGAAGCTTTCTTT
TRBD1	TRBV7-8	TRBJ1-1	.	CASRPGQGNTEAFF	TGTGCCAGCAGACCGGGACAGGGGAACACTGAAGCTTTCTTT
TRBD2	TRBV19	TRBJ2-1	few	CASSGAGGPAEQFF	TGTGCCAGTAGTGGAGCGGGGGGGCCGGCTGAGCAGTTCTTC
.	TRBV6-6	TRBJ2-7	few	CASTKGQVAYNYEQYF	TGTGCCAGCACCAAAGGGCAGGTAGCCTACAACTACGAGCAGTACTTC
.	TRBV9	TRBJ1-1	.	CASSGDGGTEAFF	TGTGCCAGCAGCGGGGATGGGGGAACTGAAGCTTTCTTT
.	TRBV5-4	TRBJ1-4	.	CASSGTDSSTNEKLFF	TGTGCCAGCAGCGGGACGGACAGTTCAACTAATGAAAAACTGTTTTTT
.	TRBV7-2	TRBJ2-3	.	CASSLGLSSGTDTQYF	TGTGCCAGCAGCTTAGGGTTGTCCAGCGGCACAGATACGCAGTATTTT
TRBD2	TRBV20-1	TRBJ2-2	.	CSASSVSGDLNTGELFF	TGCAGTGCTAGTTCCGTTAGCGGGGACCTTAACACCGGGGAGCTGTTTTTT
.	TRBV3-1/TRBV3-2	TRBJ1-1	.	CASSQSWERGTEAFF	TGTGCCAGCAGCCAATCCTGGGAAAGGGGGACTGAAGCTTTCTTT
.	TRBV19	TRBJ1-5	.	CASSIGTVGEAPQHF	TGTGCCAGTAGTATAGGGACAGTGGGGGAGGCGCCCCAGCATTTT
.	TRBV14	TRBJ1-2	.	CASRKTGSGDGYTF	TGTGCCAGCAGAAAGACAGGTTCAGGGGATGGCTACACCTTC
.	TRBV4-3	TRBJ2-1	.	CASSQGVAEGNEQFF	TGCGCCAGCAGCCAAGGTGTAGCGGAGGGGAATGAGCAGTTCTTC
.	TRBV28	TRBJ1-5	.	CASSLEGRGAQHF	TGTGCCAGCAGTTTGGAGGGTCGGGGGGCCCAGCATTTT
.	TRBV2	TRBJ1-2	.	CASRGGFGAGGYTF	TGTGCCAGCAGGGGAGGGTTCGGGGCCGGTGGCTACACCTTC
.	TRBV3-1/TRBV3-2	TRBJ1-3	.	CASSPTGQSSGNTIYF	TGTGCCAGCAGCCCGACCGGACAAAGCTCTGGAAACACCATATATTTT
.	TRBV5-1	TRBJ2-5	.	CASSLLTGFQETQYF	TGCGCCAGCAGCTTGCTTACGGGGTTTCAAGAGACCCAGTACTTC
.	TRBV7-3	TRBJ2-7	few	CASSLNPGFSYEQYF	TGTGCCAGCAGCTTAAACCCGGGTTTCTCCTACGAGCAGTACTTC
TRBD1	TRBV5-8	TRBJ2-7	.	CASSPRTGWTYEQYF	TGTGCCAGCAGCCCTAGGACAGGGTGGACCTACGAGCAGTACTTC
.	TRBV5-6	TRBJ1-4	.	CASSLWGDDEKLFF	TGTGCCAGCAGCTTATGGGGGGATGATGAAAAACTGTTTTTT
.	TRBV29-1	TRBJ1-4	once	CSLPRPRGHPSRTNEKLFF	TGCAGCCTCCCTAGGCCCCGGGGACACCCTAGCCGGACTAATGAAAAACTGTTTTTT
.	TRBV18	TRBJ2-2	.	CASSPVPPTNTGELFF	TGTGCCAGCTCACCTGTCCCACCAACGAACACCGGGGAGCTGTTTTTT
.	TRBV10-3	TRBJ1-5	.	CAISDTGLENQPQHF	TGTGCCATCAGTGATACAGGGCTGGAAAACCAGCCCCAGCATTTT